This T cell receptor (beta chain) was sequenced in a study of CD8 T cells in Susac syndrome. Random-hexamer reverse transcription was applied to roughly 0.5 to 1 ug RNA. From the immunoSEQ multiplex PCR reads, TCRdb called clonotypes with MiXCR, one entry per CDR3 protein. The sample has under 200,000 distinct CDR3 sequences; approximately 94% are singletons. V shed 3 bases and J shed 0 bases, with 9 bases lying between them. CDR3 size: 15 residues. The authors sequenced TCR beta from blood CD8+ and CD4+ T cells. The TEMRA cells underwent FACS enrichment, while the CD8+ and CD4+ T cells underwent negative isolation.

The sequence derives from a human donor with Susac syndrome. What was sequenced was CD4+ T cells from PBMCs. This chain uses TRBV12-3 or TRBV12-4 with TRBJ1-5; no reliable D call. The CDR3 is CASSLWSDSNQPQHF. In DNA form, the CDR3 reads TGTGCCAGCAGTTTGTGGTCCGATAGCAATCAGCCCCAGCATTTT.